What follows are 24 T cell receptor beta chains derived from one specimen sequenced in a study of human T cells and chemical hapten exposure. MiXCR, applied by TCRdb to the RACE reads, yields one record per CDR3 protein. The sample contains fewer than 200,000 distinct CDR3 sequences, around 20% of which appear only once. Time point indicated: patch test 1, 2 weeks after DPC sensitization. Treatment specified: therapeutic diphenylcyclopropenone sensitization with weekly scalp DPC. The source material was whole blood, sampled in connection with sensitization to the hapten diphenylcyclopropenone (DPC). The source of these receptors is a woman aged 50 to 60 with alopecia areata. Some clones in this sample may be carry-over from other donors' samples.

A few counts support this clonotype. J is TRBJ2-1 and V is TRBV20-1; 12 bases fit TRBD2. V trimming: 4 bases; J trimming: 8 bases; junction bases outside the gene matches: 9. The CDR3 has 15 residues. Germline V gene data show CDR1 as DFQATT and CDR2 as SNEGSKA (reference sequence). As DNA, the CDR3 is TGCAGTGCTAACGAGGCTAGCGGGAGGGCCTATGAGCAGTTCTTC. Translating it yields CSANEASGRAYEQFF.

The chain has TRBV21-1 and TRBJ2-7; the table's D call of TRBD1 was not tested on the DNA. TRBV21-1 is assigned pseudogene status. CDR3 length: 16 amino acids. In nucleotides, the CDR3 is TGTGCCAGCAGCCCCCTTATTCAGCTACTTCGCTACGAGCAGTACTTC. Translation gives CASSPLIQLLRYEQYF.

In this sample, this clonotype turned up a few times. The rearrangement links TRBV12-3 or TRBV12-4 to TRBJ1-3; no reliable D call. This CDR3 contains 15 residues. Between the trimmed V and J ends, which lost 7 bases and 0 bases, there was a span of 13 bases. This CDR3 reads CASIPDGFSGNTIYF. CDR3 DNA: TGTGCCAGCATCCCTGACGGATTCTCTGGAAACACCATATATTTT.

The table lists this clonotype with a few counts. This chain connects TRBV3-1 to TRBJ2-2, with D unresolved. CDR1 LGHDT and CDR2 YNNKEL come from the germline V gene (reference sequence). This CDR3 has 15 residues. V was clipped by 0 bases and J by 4 bases, with 9 bases between them. CDR3 nucleotide sequence: TGTGCCAGCAGCCAAGATCCCCGACTCACCGGGGAGCTGTTTTTT. Translated: CASSQDPRLTGELFF.

J is TRBJ2-7 and V is TRBV7-9; 9 bases fit TRBD2. The CDR3 contains 13 residues. Germline CDR1 is SEHNR and CDR2 is FQNEAQ (reference sequence). After removal of 2 bases from V and 6 bases from J, the junction contained 2 bases not matched to a gene. The CDR3 region is CASSLFSGSEQYF. DNA of the CDR3: TGTGCCAGCAGCTTATTTAGCGGGAGCGAGCAGTACTTC.

This clonotype has just a few counts. This sequence joins TRBV7-2 and TRBJ1-5; D might be TRBD1 (5 bases). Trimming removed 4 bases at V and 1 base at J, with 8 bases between. CDR3 length: 14 residues. CDR1 is SGHTA and CDR2 is FQGNSA in the germline V gene. The CDR3: CASSSGGSNQPQHF. DNA for the CDR3: TGTGCCAGCAGCTCTGGGGGGAGCAATCAGCCCCAGCATTTT.

The chain is built from TRBV10-3 and TRBJ1-1; D is unresolved. CDR1 is ENHRY and CDR2 is SYGVKD in the germline V gene. The V gene lost 2 bases and the J gene lost 0 bases, with 7 bases spanning the gap. The CDR3 extends over 14 amino acids. The CDR3, as DNA: TGTGCCATCAGTGAGAGGCAGTTGAACACTGAAGCTTTCTTT. Translating it yields CAISERQLNTEAFF.

This clonotype was seen a few times. The CDR3 bases are TGCAGTGCTACTACAGGGGGCACTGAAGCTTTCTTT. It translates to CSATTGGTEAFF. V gene TRBV20-1 combines with J gene TRBJ1-1; 8 bases are a match to TRBD1. V lost 4 bases, J lost 4 bases, and 2 bases stayed unmatched. The CDR3 loop spans 12 amino acids. Germline V gene sequence: CDR1 DFQATT, CDR2 SNEGSKA (reference sequence).

This sequence joins TRBV18 and TRBJ1-1, with D perhaps TRBD1 (5 bases). The germline V and J ends were trimmed by 2 bases and 6 bases, with 16 bases remaining between them. The CDR3 runs to 15 residues. The V gene's germline CDR1 is KGHSH and CDR2 LQKENI. CDR3 sequence reads: CASSPSGFRGAEAFF. In nucleotides, the CDR3 is TGTGCCAGCTCACCATCAGGGTTTAGGGGCGCTGAAGCTTTCTTT.

The chain combines TRBV29-1 with TRBJ2-7, with 8 bases that match TRBD1. CDR1 SQVTM and CDR2 ANQGSEA come from the germline V gene. This CDR3 is built from 13 residues. The V gene end was trimmed by 6 bases and the J gene end by 3 bases; junction bases not matched to a gene: 7. The CDR3 loop reads CSVADRVFYEQYF. CDR3 DNA: TGCAGCGTCGCGGACAGGGTTTTCTACGAGCAGTACTTC.

This chain links TRBV5-6 with TRBJ1-2; TRBD1 matches at 9 bases. With 8 bases clipped from V and 4 bases from J, the junction kept 6 bases outside the gene matches. The CDR3 consists of 13 residues. Germline V gene data show CDR1 as SGHDT and CDR2 as YYEEEE. The DNA of the CDR3 is TGTGCCAGTATCCAGACAGGGGGCTATGGCTACACCTTC. Translation: CASIQTGGYGYTF.

This clonotype was observed a few times. The chain couples TRBV4-2 to TRBJ2-5; 13 nucleotides agree with TRBD2. Germline V CDR1 and CDR2: LGHNA, YNFKEQ. The trim removed 2 bases at V and 5 bases at J, leaving 8 bases unmatched. This CDR3 is 17 amino acids long. CDR3 coding DNA: TGTGCCAGCAGCCAACAAAGACTAGCGGGAGGTGGGGAGACCCAGTACTTC. Protein: CASSQQRLAGGGETQYF.

DNA of the CDR3: TGTGCCAGCAGTGAACTGAACTCCTACGAGCAGTACTTC. Translation gives CASSELNSYEQYF. V is TRBV25-1 and J is TRBJ2-7; D uncertain. V dropped 2 bases and J dropped 0 bases, with 5 bases sitting between them. This CDR3 contains 13 residues. The V gene's germline CDR1 is MGHDK and CDR2 SYGVNS.

This clonotype was observed a handful of times. The rearrangement uses TRBV20-1 and TRBJ2-1, with 8 nucleotides matching TRBD1. From germline, CDR1 is DFQATT and CDR2 SNEGSKA (reference sequence). The CDR3 is made up of 17 amino acids. V lost 2 bases to trimming and J lost 5 bases; unmatched junction nucleotides: 14. DNA of the CDR3: TGCAGTGCTAGATACCCGACAGGGGCCCTTCCGGACAATGAGCAGTTCTTC. Translated, it gives CSARYPTGALPDNEQFF.

This clonotype came up a few times. Because it lacks the conserved phenylalanine or tryptophan at the end, this CDR3 is likely a read error. In nucleotides, the CDR3 is TGTGCCAGCAGCTACCCCGGGACGACCACCGGGGAGCTGTTTTGT. It translates to CASSYPGTTTGELFC. This chain connects TRBV7-9 to TRBJ2-2; the D gene could be TRBD1 or TRBD2 (5 bases each). This CDR3 is built from 15 residues. Trimming cost V 4 bases and J 4 bases, with 13 bases left between them. Germline V lookup: CDR1 SEHNR, CDR2 FQNEAQ (reference sequence).

The rearrangement links TRBV6-1 to TRBJ2-1, with 12 bases aligning to TRBD2. Germline loops: CDR1 MNHNS, CDR2 SASEGT. J gave up 4 bases and V 6 bases, and 13 bases lay outside the gene matches. This CDR3 contains 18 residues. The CDR3 loop reads CASRRILAGGPRYNEQFF. In DNA, the CDR3 is TGTGCCAGCAGACGGATTCTAGCGGGAGGGCCACGGTACAATGAGCAGTTCTTC.

This chain joins TRBV6-1 and TRBJ2-3, with 7 bases aligning to TRBD1. Germline CDR1 is MNHNS and CDR2 is SASEGT. The V and J ends lost 3 bases and 8 bases, in that order; junction bases with no gene match: 5. The CDR3 contains 13 residues. The CDR3 DNA follows: TGTGCCAGCAGTGATGCGGCAGGGGGTACGCAGTATTTT. Translated, it gives CASSDAAGGTQYF.

This clonotype was observed a few times. The chain is built from TRBV20-1 and TRBJ2-5; 15 positions match TRBD2. Trimming cost V 4 bases and J 2 bases; bases outside gene matches: 8. This CDR3 has 17 amino acids. Per germline, CDR1 DFQATT and CDR2 SNEGSKA (reference sequence). CDR3 bases: TGCAGTGCTAACGGACTAGCGGGAGGGCCAAGTCAAGAGACCCAGTACTTC. Its protein is CSANGLAGGPSQETQYF.

This clonotype has just a few counts. This sequence joins TRBV29-1 and TRBJ1-5; D is unclear. The germline V gene encodes CDR1 SQVTM and CDR2 ANQGSEA. This CDR3 comprises 13 residues. The V gene lost 6 bases and the J gene lost 4 bases, with 13 bases spanning the gap. For the CDR3, the DNA is TGCAGCGTCCAATACAAGGCAAATCAGCCCCAGCATTTT. This gives the protein CSVQYKANQPQHF.

This clonotype was counted a single time. The V and J genes are TRBV29-1 and TRBJ2-7, with a tentative D call TRBD2 (5 bases). V was clipped by 3 bases and J by 3 bases, with 12 bases between them. The length of the CDR3 is 13 residues. Germline-derived CDR1 and CDR2 are SQVTM and ANQGSEA. This CDR3 reads CSVDGLGGYEQYF. The CDR3 DNA follows: TGCAGCGTTGATGGTCTCGGAGGCTACGAGCAGTACTTC.

V usage is TRBV5-1 and J usage is TRBJ2-1; 7 nucleotides line up with TRBD2. V trimming: 1 base; J trimming: 3 bases; junction bases outside the gene matches: 13. CDR1 is SGHRS and CDR2 is YFSETQ in the germline V gene. This CDR3 has 18 amino acids. The CDR3 DNA follows: TGCGCCAGCAGCTTGAATACTCGCGGGAGCCGTGTCTACAATGAGCAGTTCTTC. Translation: CASSLNTRGSRVYNEQFF.

V gene TRBV15 combines with J gene TRBJ2-5, with D unresolved. CDR1 is LNHNV, CDR2 YYDKDF, per germline (reference sequence). The V end lost 4 bases, the J end lost 5 bases, and 17 bases lay between the germline ends. CDR3 length: 15 residues. Written as DNA, the CDR3 is TGTGCCACCAGCACTGTGGGAAGCCCGGGTGAGACCCAGTACTTC. It codes for CATSTVGSPGETQYF. Based on the CDR3 plus reference TRBV15 and TRBJ2-5, the full variable domain is DAMVIQNPRYQVTQFGKPVTLSCSQTLNHNVMYWYQQKSSQAPKLLFHYYDKDFNNEADTPDNFQSRRPNTSFCFLDIRSPGLGDTAMYLCATSTVGSPGETQYFGPGTRLLVL.

The gene calls are TRBV12-3 or TRBV12-4 and TRBJ2-7; D is ambiguous. This CDR3 contains 13 residues. Trimming cost V 1 base and J 5 bases, with 9 bases left between them. The CDR3 DNA is TGTGCCAGCAGTTTAGACCGTGTCGACGAGCAGTACTTC. This codes for CASSLDRVDEQYF.

This clonotype was seen ten or more times. The V gene is TRBV24-1, the J gene TRBJ2-1, with TRBD2 as a possible D gene (6 bases). This CDR3 has 13 residues. V was shortened by 6 bases and J by 7 bases, with 12 bases between the two germline ends. CDR1 is KGHDR, CDR2 SFDVKD, per germline. The CDR3 reads CATSKSGRNEQFF. CDR3 bases: TGTGCCACCAGTAAGAGCGGGCGGAATGAGCAGTTCTTC.